This T cell receptor beta chain was sequenced in a study of T cells in Graves' hyperthyroidism and ophthalmopathy. Study-wide results and caveats: A 13 V-J signature model discriminated ophthalmopathy versus stable hyperthyroidism. The majority of expanded thyroid clonotypes above 0.001 also appeared in blood.

V was clipped by 5 bases and J by 4 bases, with 9 bases between them. Germline assignment: CDR1 MNHEY and CDR2 SMNVEV (reference sequence). CDR3 length equals 13 residues. This clonotype was seen many times. Its antigen is still unknown. Amplified TCR beta CDR3 regions derived from RNA transcripts. A first-round RT-PCR of the TCR CDR3 used the HTBI primer set. In TCRdb, the multiplex PCR reads were re-called with MiXCR into one record per CDR3 protein. The sample has a few hundred thousand distinct CDR3 sequences; more than 15% are singletons. In patients aged 18 to 65, hyperthyroidism was newly diagnosed, with duration under 2 months. When hyperthyroidism was first diagnosed, the blood sample was taken, preceding any ophthalmopathy symptoms.

The sequenced material came from blood. V usage is TRBV27 and J usage is TRBJ2-1, with a tentative D call TRBD1 (5 bases). The receptor's source is a woman under 30 with Graves' hyperthyroidism that later progressed to Graves' ophthalmopathy. CDR3 protein: CASSKQVYNEQFF. The CDR3 DNA follows: TGTGCCAGCAGTAAACAGGTTTACAATGAGCAGTTCTTC.